Listed below are T cell receptor beta chains from one sample, sequenced in a study of blood T cell repertoires in COVID-19. Profiled with immunoSEQ multiplex PCR; TCRdb holds only in-frame clones, not every one. The sample includes about 220,000 clones, about 83% of them seen just once. The material sequenced was PBMCs or T cells enriched from blood (not recorded which). Every receptor here comes from a woman aged 50 to 65 who had been exposed to COVID-19. The CDR3 runs from the conserved cysteine through the conserved F or W. Fields, in order: clone size, D gene, J gene, V gene, CDR3 DNA, CDR3 protein. A D gene is named only where the DNA matches it firmly. Size tells how often a clone was seen (once, few, many) or the class of an expanded clone, and some rows leave it out.

clone size: -; D gene: -; J gene: TRBJ2-5; V gene: TRBV4-1; CDR3 DNA: TGCGCCAGCAGCCAAGACGGGGGGACCCAGTACTTC; CDR3 protein: CASSQDGGTQYF
clone size: -; D gene: -; J gene: TRBJ2-7; V gene: TRBV29-1; CDR3 DNA: TGCAGCGTTGAAACGGAGAGCTCCTACGAGCAGTACTTC; CDR3 protein: CSVETESSYEQYF
clone size: many; D gene: TRBD1; J gene: TRBJ2-1; V gene: TRBV10-3; CDR3 DNA: TGTGCCATCAGCGACAGGGGATCCTACAATGAGCAGTTCTTC; CDR3 protein: CAISDRGSYNEQFF
clone size: -; D gene: TRBD2; J gene: TRBJ2-1; V gene: TRBV7-2; CDR3 DNA: TGTGCCAGTAACACGCGAGCGGGGGTGGCTTACAATGAGCAGTTCTTC; CDR3 protein: CASNTRAGVAYNEQFF
clone size: -; D gene: -; J gene: TRBJ2-7; V gene: TRBV4-1; CDR3 DNA: TGCGCCAGACGGGACAAGTACGAGCAGTACTTC; CDR3 protein: CARRDKYEQYF
clone size: -; D gene: TRBD2; J gene: TRBJ2-5; V gene: TRBV7-6; CDR3 DNA: TGTGCCAGCAGCCAAAGCGGGGGGGCCTCCTCGGAGACCCAGTACTTC; CDR3 protein: CASSQSGGASSETQYF
clone size: -; D gene: -; J gene: TRBJ1-4; V gene: TRBV4-3; CDR3 DNA: TGCGCCAGCAGCCAAGATCCCAGGGGTAATGAAAAACTGTTTTTT; CDR3 protein: CASSQDPRGNEKLFF
clone size: -; D gene: -; J gene: TRBJ1-5; V gene: TRBV5-5; CDR3 DNA: TGTGCCAGCAGCATTACTCCTTGGGGGGATCAGCCCCAGCATTTT; CDR3 protein: CASSITPWGDQPQHF
clone size: -; D gene: -; J gene: TRBJ1-2; V gene: TRBV27; CDR3 DNA: TGTGCCAGCAGTTTCTCAGGGGCGCATGGCTACACCTTC; CDR3 protein: CASSFSGAHGYTF
clone size: -; D gene: -; J gene: TRBJ1-1; V gene: TRBV7-3; CDR3 DNA: TGTGCCAGCAGCTTTCCGGGGGGTGAAGCTTTCTTT; CDR3 protein: CASSFPGGEAFF
clone size: -; D gene: TRBD1; J gene: TRBJ1-3; V gene: TRBV3-1/TRBV3-2; CDR3 DNA: TGTGCCAGCAGCCAATCCTCCAGGGGGCAAGGAAACACCATATATTTT; CDR3 protein: CASSQSSRGQGNTIYF
clone size: -; D gene: TRBD1; J gene: TRBJ1-1; V gene: TRBV5-1; CDR3 DNA: TGCGCCAGCAATGAACAGGGGGCAAGGACTGAAGCTTTCTTT; CDR3 protein: CASNEQGARTEAFF
clone size: -; D gene: -; J gene: TRBJ1-2; V gene: TRBV19; CDR3 DNA: TGTGCCAGTAGTATAGCCCCAAACTATGGCTACACCTTC; CDR3 protein: CASSIAPNYGYTF
clone size: few; D gene: TRBD1; J gene: TRBJ1-2; V gene: TRBV5-6; CDR3 DNA: TGTGCCAGCATACTCAGGGGGCTGAACTATGGCTACACCTTC; CDR3 protein: CASILRGLNYGYTF
clone size: -; D gene: TRBD2; J gene: TRBJ2-3; V gene: TRBV7-8; CDR3 DNA: TGTGCCAGCGGCGGACTAGCGGGGGGCTTCGTAGATACGCAGTATTTT; CDR3 protein: CASGGLAGGFVDTQYF
clone size: few; D gene: TRBD1; J gene: TRBJ2-5; V gene: TRBV5-1; CDR3 DNA: TGCGCCAGCAGCTCGGCCAGGGGGCGAGAGACCCAGTACTTC; CDR3 protein: CASSSARGRETQYF
clone size: -; D gene: -; J gene: TRBJ1-1; V gene: TRBV6-5; CDR3 DNA: TGTGCCAGCATGGATTGGGGGGGGACTGAAGCTTTCTTT; CDR3 protein: CASMDWGGTEAFF
clone size: -; D gene: -; J gene: TRBJ2-4; V gene: TRBV7-8; CDR3 DNA: TGTGCCAGCAGCTTAGCGACTGCCCAAAACATTCAGTACTTC; CDR3 protein: CASSLATAQNIQYF
clone size: -; D gene: -; J gene: TRBJ1-2; V gene: TRBV4-3; CDR3 DNA: TGCGCCAGCAGCCAAGATCTTTGGCAGGTCGGCTATGGCTACACCTTC; CDR3 protein: CASSQDLWQVGYGYTF
clone size: -; D gene: TRBD1; J gene: TRBJ1-6; V gene: TRBV5-1; CDR3 DNA: TGCGCCAGCAGCCAAGGACAGGTCAATTCACCCCTCCACTTT; CDR3 protein: CASSQGQVNSPLHF
clone size: -; D gene: -; J gene: TRBJ2-7; V gene: TRBV18; CDR3 DNA: TGTGCCAGCTCACAGGACTTCTCCTACGAGCAGTACTTC; CDR3 protein: CASSQDFSYEQYF
clone size: -; D gene: TRBD1; J gene: TRBJ1-1; V gene: TRBV15; CDR3 DNA: TGTGCCACCAGCAGCAGACCGGGACAGATGGTAGGTAGCACTGAAGCTTTCTTT; CDR3 protein: CATSSRPGQMVGSTEAFF
clone size: once; D gene: -; J gene: TRBJ1-5; V gene: TRBV11-2; CDR3 DNA: TGTGCCAGCAGCTTAGGGGAGAATCAGCCCCAGCATTTT; CDR3 protein: CASSLGENQPQHF
clone size: -; D gene: -; J gene: TRBJ2-5; V gene: TRBV7-8; CDR3 DNA: TGTGCCAGCAGCTCGCTCAGGACTGGGAACCAAGAGACCCAGTACTTC; CDR3 protein: CASSSLRTGNQETQYF
clone size: -; D gene: TRBD1; J gene: TRBJ2-7; V gene: TRBV19; CDR3 DNA: TGTGCCTTCTCGTTAAGAAAGGACAGGGCCCACGAGCAGTACTTC; CDR3 protein: CAFSLRKDRAHEQYF
clone size: -; D gene: -; J gene: TRBJ1-3; V gene: TRBV5-4; CDR3 DNA: TGTGCCAGCAGCTTTGGCTCAGGCAGGGCGTCTTCTGGAAACACCATATATTTT; CDR3 protein: CASSFGSGRASSGNTIYF
clone size: -; D gene: -; J gene: TRBJ1-1; V gene: TRBV6-1; CDR3 DNA: TGTGCCAGCAGTGGTCAGGAGGTGCGGGTGGTGAACACTGAAGCTTTCTTT; CDR3 protein: CASSGQEVRVVNTEAFF
clone size: few; D gene: TRBD2; J gene: TRBJ2-3; V gene: TRBV7-2; CDR3 DNA: TGTGCCAGCAGCTTAGGGGGGACTAGCGGCACAGATACGCAGTATTTT; CDR3 protein: CASSLGGTSGTDTQYF
clone size: once; D gene: -; J gene: TRBJ2-7; V gene: TRBV21-1; CDR3 DNA: TGTGCCAGCAGCACCTCCGTGGAGGTATCCTACGAGCAGTACTTC; CDR3 protein: CASSTSVEVSYEQYF
clone size: -; D gene: TRBD1; J gene: TRBJ1-1; V gene: TRBV29-1; CDR3 DNA: TGCAGCGTTGAAGCCGGGGACAGGGAGAACACTGAAGCTTTCTTT; CDR3 protein: CSVEAGDRENTEAFF
clone size: -; D gene: -; J gene: TRBJ2-1; V gene: TRBV7-2; CDR3 DNA: TGTGCCACCTTACTACTCAATGAGCAGTTCTTC; CDR3 protein: CATLLLNEQFF
clone size: -; D gene: -; J gene: TRBJ1-2; V gene: TRBV3-1/TRBV3-2; CDR3 DNA: TGTGCCAGCAGCCACAGGGGCGGCTATGGCTACACCTTC; CDR3 protein: CASSHRGGYGYTF
clone size: -; D gene: -; J gene: TRBJ1-1; V gene: TRBV7-2; CDR3 DNA: TGTGCCAGCAGCTTAGACGGCCTCGCGGGGGCTTTCTTT; CDR3 protein: CASSLDGLAGAFF
clone size: -; D gene: TRBD2; J gene: TRBJ2-5; V gene: TRBV7-2; CDR3 DNA: TGTGCCAGCAGCTGGACTAGCGGGGGGCAAGAGACCCAGTACTTC; CDR3 protein: CASSWTSGGQETQYF
clone size: -; D gene: TRBD1; J gene: TRBJ1-2; V gene: TRBV2; CDR3 DNA: TGTGCCAGCATTTACGAGACAGGGGAAATTGATGGCTACACCTTC; CDR3 protein: CASIYETGEIDGYTF
clone size: -; D gene: -; J gene: TRBJ2-1; V gene: TRBV27; CDR3 DNA: TGTGCCAGCAGTCTTCCGGGACTCGCCTACAATGAGCAGTTCTTC; CDR3 protein: CASSLPGLAYNEQFF